This note documents a single T cell receptor (beta chain) sequence. The method was immunoSEQ multiplex PCR; TCRdb's version includes in-frame clones alone and lacks a portion of them. The repertoire has about 270,000 clones, about 84% of them found once; the top ten carry approximately 6%. The data are from a study of blood T cell repertoires in COVID-19. In the study overall: COVID-19 samples collected from the United States, Italy and Spain covered acute and convalescent phases. The analysed material was cDNA or gDNA that came from T cells, B-cell-depleted T cells, or PBMCs.

Patients of the Seattle cohort, enrolled during active infection, were followed longitudinally. The CDR3 has 14 residues. Trimming stripped 2 bases from V and 3 bases from J, with 10 bases between. Germline CDR1 ENHRY, CDR2 SYGVKD. This chain uses TRBV10-3 with TRBJ1-1, with D unclear. This TCR derives from a woman aged 80 or over with COVID-19, enrolled during active disease. What was sequenced was peripheral blood. The CDR3 region is CAISEGTVDTEAFF. For the CDR3, the DNA is TGTGCCATCAGTGAGGGCACAGTGGACACTGAAGCTTTCTTT.